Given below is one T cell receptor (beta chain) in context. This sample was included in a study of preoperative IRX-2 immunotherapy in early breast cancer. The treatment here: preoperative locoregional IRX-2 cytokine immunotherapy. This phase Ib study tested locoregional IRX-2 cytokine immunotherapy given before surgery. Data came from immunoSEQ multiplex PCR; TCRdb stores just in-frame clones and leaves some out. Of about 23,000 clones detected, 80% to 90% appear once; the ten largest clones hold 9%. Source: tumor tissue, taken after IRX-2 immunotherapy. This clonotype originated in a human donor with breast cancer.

This CDR3 reads CASSENSYGYTF. CDR3 DNA sequence: TGTGCCAGCAGCGAAAACAGCTATGGCTACACCTTC. The chain couples TRBV7-9 to TRBJ1-2; D unresolved. CDR3 length: 12 amino acids. Trimming left V 5 bases short and J 4 bases short, with 8 bases between. Germline V gene data show CDR1 as SEHNR and CDR2 as FQNEAQ (reference sequence).